The following is a T cell receptor (beta chain) sequence with its context. TCRdb redid the calling of the RT-PCR reads with MiXCR, one entry per CDR3 protein. The table has fewer than 800,000 distinct CDR3 sequences, 12% to 15% seen once; the top ten hold 3.6%. This CDR3 is 14 amino acids long. Trimming took off 4 bases at V and 4 bases at J, with 13 bases between the two ends. Germline loops: CDR1 SEHNR, CDR2 FQNEAQ (reference sequence). This TCR was sampled from a female donor in good health, serving as a healthy control. Sequenced sample: memory CD4+ T cells from blood. The chain employs TRBV7-9 and TRBJ1-2; a possible D gene is TRBD1 (5 bases). CDR3 sequence reads: CASSSLTEAYGYTF. Written as DNA, the CDR3 is TGTGCCAGCAGCTCCTTGACAGAGGCCTATGGCTACACCTTC.